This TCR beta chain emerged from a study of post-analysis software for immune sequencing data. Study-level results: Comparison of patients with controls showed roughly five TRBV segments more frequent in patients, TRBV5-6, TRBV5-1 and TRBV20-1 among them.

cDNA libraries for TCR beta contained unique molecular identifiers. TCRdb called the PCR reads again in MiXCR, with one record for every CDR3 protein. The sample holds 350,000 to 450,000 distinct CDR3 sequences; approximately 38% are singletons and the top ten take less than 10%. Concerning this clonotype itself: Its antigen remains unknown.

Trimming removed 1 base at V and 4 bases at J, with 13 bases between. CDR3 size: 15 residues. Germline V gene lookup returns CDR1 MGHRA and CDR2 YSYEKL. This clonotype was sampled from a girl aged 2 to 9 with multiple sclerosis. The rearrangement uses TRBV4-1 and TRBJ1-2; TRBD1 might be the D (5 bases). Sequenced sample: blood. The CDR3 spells CASSQGRGETYGYTF. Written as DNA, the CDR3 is TGCGCCAGCAGCCAAGGCCGAGGGGAAACCTATGGCTACACCTTC.